The next 2 T cell receptor beta chains were all read from a single sample in a study of blood T cell repertoires in COVID-19. Measured with immunoSEQ multiplex PCR; TCRdb has only the in-frame clones, and not every one. The top ten clones hold 5% to 6.5% of a sample with about 280,000 clones, 70% to 90% of them seen once. The sample was peripheral blood. The receptor source for this set is a man aged 45 to 65 with active or convalescent COVID-19.

This chain uses TRBV18 with TRBJ1-4, with D uncertain. The CDR3 is 14 residues long. V lost 2 bases and J lost 1, with 5 bases in between. The V gene's germline CDR1 is KGHSH and CDR2 LQKENI. The DNA for the CDR3 is TGTGCCAGCTCACCAGGAGGAACTAATGAAAAACTGTTTTTT. Its translation is CASSPGGTNEKLFF. The full variable domain, its missing parts supplied by reference TRBV18 and TRBJ1-4, is NAGVMQNPRHLVRRRGQEARLRCSPMKGHSHVYWYRQLPEEGLKFMVYLQKENIIDESGMPKERFSAEFPKEGPSILRIQQVVRGDSAAYFCASSPGGTNEKLFFGSGTQLSVL.

This rearrangement joins TRBV5-1 to TRBJ1-2; 8 bases match TRBD1. CDR1 and CDR2 (germline): SGHRS, YFSETQ. V was pared by 0 bases and J by 3 bases, with 4 bases of the junction left unmatched. The CDR3 extends over 15 amino acids. The CDR3 here is CASSLGAGGDYGYTF. CDR3 nucleotide sequence: TGCGCCAGCAGCTTGGGGGCAGGGGGCGACTATGGCTACACCTTC.